The T cell receptor beta chain under discussion was sequenced for a study of blood T cell repertoires in COVID-19. Whole-study context: Sites in the United States, Italy and Spain provided acute and convalescent COVID-19 samples. T cells, B-cell-depleted T cells, or PBMCs supplied cDNA or gDNA.

Only in-frame clones appear in the TCRdb table, and some are missing; sequencing was by immunoSEQ multiplex PCR. The sample shows fewer than 200,000 clones, 76% of them seen only once. The CDR3 is made up of 14 amino acids. The junction had 7 bases not matched to a gene; V was cut back by 7 bases and J by 4 bases. CDR1 and CDR2 (germline): SQVTM, ANQGSEA. Material for sequencing was peripheral blood. The chain recombines TRBV29-1 with TRBJ2-1; TRBD1 agrees at 10 bases. This clonotype originated in a woman aged 45-59 years with active or convalescent COVID-19. CDR3: CSGKDRGVYNEQFF. Here the CDR3 DNA reads TGCAGCGGAAAGGACAGGGGGGTATACAATGAGCAGTTCTTC.